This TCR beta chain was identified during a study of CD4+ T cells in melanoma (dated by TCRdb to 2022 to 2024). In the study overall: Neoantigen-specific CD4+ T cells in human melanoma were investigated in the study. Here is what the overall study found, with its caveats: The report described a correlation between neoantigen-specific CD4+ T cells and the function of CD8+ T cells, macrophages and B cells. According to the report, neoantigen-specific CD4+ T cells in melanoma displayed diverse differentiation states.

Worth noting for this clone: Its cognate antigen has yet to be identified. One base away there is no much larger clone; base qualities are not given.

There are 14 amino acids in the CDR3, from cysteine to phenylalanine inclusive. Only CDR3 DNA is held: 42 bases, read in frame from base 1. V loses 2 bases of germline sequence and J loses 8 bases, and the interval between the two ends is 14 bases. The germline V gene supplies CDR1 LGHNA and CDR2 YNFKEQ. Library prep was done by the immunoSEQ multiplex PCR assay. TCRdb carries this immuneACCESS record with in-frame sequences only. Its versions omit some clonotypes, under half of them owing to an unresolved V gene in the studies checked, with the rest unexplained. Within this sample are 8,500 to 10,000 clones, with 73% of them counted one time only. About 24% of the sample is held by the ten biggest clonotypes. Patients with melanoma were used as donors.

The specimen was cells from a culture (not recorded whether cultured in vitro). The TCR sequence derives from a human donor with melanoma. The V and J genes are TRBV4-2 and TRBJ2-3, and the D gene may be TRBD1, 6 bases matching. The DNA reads TGTGCCAGCAGCCAACTAGAGGTAGGGGGTACGCAGTATTTT. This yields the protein CASSQLEVGGTQYF.